Sequencing of this T cell receptor beta chain was carried out in a study of blood T cell repertoires in COVID-19. The CDR3 is 14 amino acids. Germline V gives CDR1 WNHNN, CDR2 SYGVQD (reference sequence). V lost 7 bases and J lost 4, with 16 bases in between. Libraries were prepared by immunoSEQ multiplex PCR; TCRdb keeps only in-frame clonotypes and omits some of them. The table records about 300,000 clones, about nine tenths of them present only once. The chain links TRBV10-1 to TRBJ1-2; TRBD1 is a possible D gene (6 bases). Material for sequencing was PBMCs or T cells enriched from blood (not recorded which). This TCR came from a man aged 25 to 45 who had recovered from COVID-19. CDR3 DNA sequence: TGCGCCAGCATTGGACAGTCCCCTGGCTATGGCTACACCTTC. This encodes CASIGQSPGYGYTF.